The 5 T cell receptor beta chains below come from one sample, sequenced in a study of blood T cell repertoires in COVID-19. This table comes from immunoSEQ multiplex PCR, and its TCRdb copy is limited to in-frame clones, with some not included. The sample has around 50,000 clones; approximately 80% are singletons. The specimen was peripheral blood. The receptors come from a man aged 40-50 years with acute or convalescent COVID-19.

The chain is built from TRBV12-3 or TRBV12-4 and TRBJ1-1; TRBD1 might be the D (5 bases). The CDR3 is 13 residues long. Deletions cut 4 bases from V and 6 bases from J, with 12 bases between. The DNA of the CDR3 is TGTGCCAGCAGTTACCAGACGGGGGCTGAAGCTTTCTTT. This codes for CASSYQTGAEAFF.

This clone was found a few times. The chain couples TRBV11-2 to TRBJ2-5; TRBD2 matches at 11 bases. Unmatched junction bases numbered 10, after V lost 5 bases and J lost 5 bases. There are 16 residues in the CDR3. CDR1 is SGHAT and CDR2 is FQNNGV in the germline V gene. The CDR3 DNA follows: TGTGCCAGCAGCGGATATAGCGGGGGGGCCGGGGAGACCCAGTACTTC. This sequence encodes CASSGYSGGAGETQYF.

This clone turned up a few times. The chain recombines TRBV7-9 with TRBJ2-5; D is undetermined. The CDR3 covers 14 residues. The V gene's germline CDR1 is SEHNR and CDR2 FQNEAQ (reference sequence). With 5 bases removed from V and 5 bases from J, the gap between germline ends came to 15 bases. CDR3 in amino acids: CASSPRSVYETQYF. CDR3 coding DNA: TGTGCCAGCAGCCCACGGAGCGTATATGAGACCCAGTACTTC. Variable domain in full (rest from reference TRBV7-9 and TRBJ2-5): DTGVSQNPRHKITKRGQNVTFRCDPISEHNRLYWYRQTLGQGPEFLTYFQNEAQLEKSRLLSDRFSAERPKGSFSTLEIQRTEQGDSAMYLCASSPRSVYETQYFGPGTRLLVL.

The V call is TRBV5-4, the J call TRBJ1-6; D unresolved. CDR1 is SGHNT and CDR2 is YYREEE in the germline V gene (reference sequence). The CDR3 contains 16 residues. With 3 bases removed from V and 5 bases from J, the gap between germline ends came to 15 bases. CDR3 loop: CASSSPGNQDNSPLHF. The CDR3 DNA is TGTGCCAGCAGCTCCCCAGGCAATCAAGATAATTCACCCCTCCACTTT. Using reference TRBV5-4 and TRBJ1-6 for the parts outside the CDR3, the full variable domain is ETGVTQSPTHLIKTRGQQVTLRCSSQSGHNTVSWYQQALGQGPQFIFQYYREEENGRGNFPPRFSGLQFPNYSSELNVNALELDDSALYLCASSSPGNQDNSPLHFGNGTRLTVT.

This clone was counted only a few times. The chain recombines TRBV5-1 with TRBJ1-6; D not resolved. Trimming stripped 3 bases from V and 5 bases from J, with 6 bases between. The germline V gene has CDR1 SGHRS and CDR2 YFSETQ. This CDR3 region has 13 residues. CDR3 sequence reads: CASSSSDNSPLHF. CDR3 DNA sequence: TGCGCCAGCAGCTCGTCGGATAATTCACCCCTCCACTTT.